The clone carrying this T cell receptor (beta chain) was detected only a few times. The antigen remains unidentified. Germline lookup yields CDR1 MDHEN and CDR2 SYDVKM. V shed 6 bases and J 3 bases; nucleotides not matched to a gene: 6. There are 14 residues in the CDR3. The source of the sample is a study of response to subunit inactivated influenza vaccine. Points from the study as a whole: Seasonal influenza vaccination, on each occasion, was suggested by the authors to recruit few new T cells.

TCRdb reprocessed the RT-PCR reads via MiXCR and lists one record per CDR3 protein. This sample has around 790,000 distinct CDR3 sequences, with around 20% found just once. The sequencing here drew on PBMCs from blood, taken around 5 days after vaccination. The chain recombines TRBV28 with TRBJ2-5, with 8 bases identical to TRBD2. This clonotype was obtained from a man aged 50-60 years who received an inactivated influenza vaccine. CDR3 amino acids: CASSSRGGKETQYF. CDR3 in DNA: TGTGCCAGCAGCTCCCGGGGGGGGAAAGAGACCCAGTACTTC.